This T cell receptor (beta chain) originates from a study of human T cells and chemical hapten exposure (dated by TCRdb to about 2021). As for the study more broadly: For sensitization, 2% DPC in acetone was applied to a roughly 2 cm by roughly 2 cm area of upper inner arm skin. Throughout the roughly 23-week study period, patients were also given weekly therapeutic DPC doses on the scalp. Patch testing was performed on the upper back with Finn chambers containing 0.01% DPC, and the patch tests were scored after 6 days according to International Contact Dermatitis Research Group standards. Alopecia areata with under or over 50% scalp involvement, alopecia totalis and alopecia universalis were represented in the patient cohort, which was mostly female. Libraries were pooled for sequencing, and variation in per-sample TCR yields was attributed mainly to small differences in library volumes within the pool. In alopecia patients, the study followed how the peripheral blood TCR repertoire changed in vivo over primary and secondary sensitization to diphenylcyclopropenone (DPC), a hapten. Blood samples were taken from patients before sensitization (week 0) and then at 2, 6 and about 24 weeks after DPC sensitization. Blood for TCR sequencing was provided by twenty-nine alopecia patients at one to four time points (pre-sensitization, 2, 6 and 24 weeks).

This clonotype was counted ten times or more. Its specific antigen is unknown. It has no much larger one-base neighbor in the sample; base qualities were not kept. Taken with the paper, the label for time point translates to: patch test 3, about 24 weeks after DPC sensitization. Explained via the paper, the treatment or condition label denotes: therapeutic diphenylcyclopropenone sensitization with weekly scalp DPC. At each patch-test visit, blood was drawn before the patch test was applied. Patients were considered eligible if aged 18 to 70, diagnosed with alopecia and deemed suitable for DPC therapy, and patients were excluded if pregnant. Total RNA was extracted from unfractionated whole blood collected in Tempus Blood RNA tubes. Libraries were made using RACE. TCRdb lists the instrument as NextSeq 500. During library preparation, unique molecular identifiers were attached to individual cDNA molecules so that TCRs could be counted in a quantitative, reproducible way. Each blood RNA sample was used to sequence both TCR alpha and TCR beta chains. The paper's processing steps were these. The median number of TCRs per sample was roughly 94,000, ranging from about 20,000 to 690,600. The Decombinator software suite was used to annotate the V, J and CDR3 of the TCR reads. For the PS versus PT1 abundance plots, all samples were subsampled to the same number of TCRs (28,000). TCRs were defined as expanded if absent before sensitization and observed at least eight times at the 2-week time point. TCRdb ran its own pipeline on the public reads, namely fastp trimming at Q25 and MiXCR clone calling, and kept in-frame beta chains. Entries that share a CDR3 protein sequence are merged under the most common genes and DNA. These V and J calls derive from TCRdb rather than the authors' analysis. In all, the sample holds tens of thousands of distinct CDR3 sequences, and more than 10% of those were seen once. The ten biggest clones cover roughly 3.7% of the sample.

Spanning cysteine to phenylalanine, the CDR3 consists of 15 amino acids. Just the 45-base CDR3 DNA is kept, in frame starting at base 1. CDR1 and CDR2 (LNHDA, SQIVND) derive from the germline V gene (reference sequence). Germline trimming amounts to 6 bases on V and 7 bases on J, with 12 as the count of junction bases outside the gene matches. Results and caveats for the whole study, not just this receptor: Compared with pre-sensitization or healthy control sets, expanded TCRs formed significantly more large CDR3 similarity clusters, which is consistent with antigen-driven responses. Alopecia, a presumed autoimmune disease, was present in all patients, so the immune response of the patients might differ from that of healthy individuals. DPC sensitization did not change the number of TCRs with a frequency above 1 in 1000, and there was no evidence of changes in global repertoire structure. Patch test score was positively correlated with the number of PT1 expanded TCRs, with significance at thresholds 8, 16 and 32 but not at 4. After repeated subsampling, the strength of the expansion versus patch-test correlation and the threshold at which it became significant changed.

This receptor chain uses TRBV19 and TRBJ2-7; TRBD1 lines up with 10 middle nucleotides. The specimen was whole blood, collected in connection with sensitization to the hapten diphenylcyclopropenone (DPC). This TCR came from a woman in her fifties or sixties with alopecia areata. Some clones in this sample may be carry-over from other donors' samples. The CDR3 here reads CASSIRQGASREQYF. The DNA reads as follows: TGTGCCAGTAGCATCAGACAGGGGGCAAGTCGGGAGCAGTACTTC.